Below, 10 T cell receptor beta chains from the same sample are listed, as sequenced in a study of OX40 agonist ivuxolimab in advanced cancers. Only in-frame clones appear in the TCRdb table, and some are missing; sequencing was by immunoSEQ multiplex PCR. This table holds tens of thousands of clones, 94% found once. This specimen consisted of CD4+ or CD8+ T cells sorted from blood, obtained in a trial of the OX40 agonist ivuxolimab. These receptors were collected from an adult with an advanced solid tumor such as melanoma, head and neck, liver or kidney cancer.

This chain's CDR3 is CASSVVKGTGELFF. The CDR3 nucleotides read TGTGCCAGCAGCGTAGTAAAGGGAACCGGGGAGCTGTTTTTT. The chain is built from TRBV9 and TRBJ2-2, with D unresolved. V was clipped by 0 bases and J by 5 bases, with 8 bases between them. The germline V gene has CDR1 SGDLS and CDR2 YYNGEE. CDR3 length: 14 amino acids. The variable domain in full, with the rest retrieved from reference TRBV9 and TRBJ2-2, is DSGVTQTPKHLITATGQRVTLRCSPRSGDLSVYWYQQSLDQGLQFLIQYYNGEERAKGNILERFSAQQFPDLHSELNLSSLELGDSALYFCASSVVKGTGELFFGEGSRLTVL.

The V call is TRBV9, the J call TRBJ2-7; 9 positions match TRBD1. V shed 4 bases and J 7 bases; nucleotides not matched to a gene: 12. Germline lookup yields CDR1 SGDLS and CDR2 YYNGEE. The CDR3 totals 15 residues. This CDR3 reads CASSPTDRGDFEQYF. The CDR3 DNA follows: TGTGCCAGCAGCCCGACGGACAGGGGCGATTTTGAGCAGTACTTC.

The chain uses TRBV6-1 and TRBJ1-2; TRBD1 matches 8 bases. V dropped 4 bases and J dropped 4; count of bases not matched to a gene: 8. This CDR3 is 15 amino acids long. Germline CDR1 is MNHNS and CDR2 is SASEGT. As DNA, the CDR3 is TGTGCCAGCAGTGCCCTTGGGACAGGCTTCTATGGCTACACCTTC. This gives the protein CASSALGTGFYGYTF.

The V gene is TRBV27, the J gene TRBJ2-4, with D possibly being TRBD1 (6 bases). There are 14 residues in the CDR3. Germline V gene data show CDR1 as MNHEY and CDR2 as SMNVEV (reference sequence). With 1 base removed from V and 8 bases from J, the gap between germline ends came to 12 bases. The CDR3 sequence: CASSLWPGVDIQYF. The CDR3 DNA follows: TGTGCCAGCAGTTTATGGCCAGGGGTGGACATTCAGTACTTC.

The chain uses TRBV11-2 and TRBJ2-6; D gene unclear. Germline CDR1 is SGHAT and CDR2 is FQNNGV. Trimming removed 1 base at V and 2 bases at J, with 3 bases between. This CDR3 comprises 14 residues. The CDR3 is CASSLGPGANVLTF. For the CDR3, the DNA is TGTGCCAGCAGCTTAGGTCCTGGGGCCAACGTCCTGACTTTC.

J is TRBJ1-1 and V is TRBV6-5, with a tentative D call TRBD1 (6 bases). Trimming stripped 6 bases from V and 5 bases from J, with 13 bases between. The CDR3 has 13 amino acids. Germline-derived CDR1 and CDR2 are MNHEY and SVGAGI. The CDR3 DNA is TGTGCCAGCAGCTCCTACAGGGTAACTGAAGCTTTCTTT. As protein: CASSSYRVTEAFF.

The genes are TRBV19 and TRBJ1-2; no definite D call. Germline-derived CDR1 and CDR2 are LNHDA and SQIVND (reference sequence). V shed 3 bases and J shed 2 bases, with 7 bases lying between them. The CDR3 has 13 amino acids. CDR3 protein: CASSMGRNYGYTF. CDR3 DNA sequence: TGTGCCAGTAGTATGGGCAGAAACTATGGCTACACCTTC.

V and J are TRBV7-6 and TRBJ1-1; D possibly corresponds to TRBD1 (5 bases). Per germline, CDR1 SGHVS and CDR2 FNYEAQ. The CDR3 length is 15 residues. The V and J ends lost 2 bases and 6 bases respectively, with 16 bases between them. The CDR3 DNA sequence: TGTGCCAGCAGCTTATATAACGGGGGTGTACCTGAAGCTTTCTTT. Its translation is CASSLYNGGVPEAFF.

In this sample, this clone turned up a few times. The rearrangement uses TRBV4-1 and TRBJ2-7; 12 nucleotides line up with TRBD2. CDR1 and CDR2 (germline): MGHRA, YSYEKL. The J segment lost 2 bases and the V segment lost 4 bases, leaving 3 bases of the junction unmatched. The CDR3 length is 15 residues. CDR3 sequence: CASSLGLAGTYEQYF. The CDR3, as DNA: TGCGCCAGCAGCCTCGGACTAGCGGGGACCTACGAGCAGTACTTC.

The chain has TRBV7-8 and TRBJ2-7; 10 bases align to TRBD2. The germline CDR1 and CDR2 sequences are SGHVS and FQNEAQ. This CDR3 spans 15 amino acids. J lost 3 bases, V lost 0 bases, and 2 bases had no gene match. CDR3 nucleotides: TGTGCCAGCAGCTTAGCAGCGGGAGGGAACTACGAGCAGTACTTC. Its translation: CASSLAAGGNYEQYF.